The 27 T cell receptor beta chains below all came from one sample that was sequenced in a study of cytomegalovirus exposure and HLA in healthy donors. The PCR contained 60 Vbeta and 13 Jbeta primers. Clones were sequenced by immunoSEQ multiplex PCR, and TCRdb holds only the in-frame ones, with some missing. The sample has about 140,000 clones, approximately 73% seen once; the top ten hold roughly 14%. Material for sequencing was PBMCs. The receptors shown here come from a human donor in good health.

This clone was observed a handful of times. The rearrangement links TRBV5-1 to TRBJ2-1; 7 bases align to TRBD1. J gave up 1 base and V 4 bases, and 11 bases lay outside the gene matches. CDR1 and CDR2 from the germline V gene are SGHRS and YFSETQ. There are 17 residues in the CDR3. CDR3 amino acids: CASSAGRGTESYNEQFF. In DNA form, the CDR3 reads TGCGCCAGCAGCGCCGGACGAGGGACAGAATCCTACAATGAGCAGTTCTTC.

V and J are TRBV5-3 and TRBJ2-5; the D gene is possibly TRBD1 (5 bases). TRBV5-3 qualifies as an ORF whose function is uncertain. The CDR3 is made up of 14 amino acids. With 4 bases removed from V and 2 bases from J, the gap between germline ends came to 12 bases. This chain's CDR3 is CARSIPWTQETQYF. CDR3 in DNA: TGTGCCAGAAGCATCCCCTGGACACAAGAGACCCAGTACTTC.

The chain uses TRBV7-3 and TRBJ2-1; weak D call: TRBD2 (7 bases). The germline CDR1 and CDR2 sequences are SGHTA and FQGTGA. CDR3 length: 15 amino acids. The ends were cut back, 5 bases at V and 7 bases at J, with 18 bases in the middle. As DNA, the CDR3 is TGTGCCAGCAGCCCTCGAGGGGGAGGGTTGAATGAGCAGTTCTTC. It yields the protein CASSPRGGGLNEQFF.

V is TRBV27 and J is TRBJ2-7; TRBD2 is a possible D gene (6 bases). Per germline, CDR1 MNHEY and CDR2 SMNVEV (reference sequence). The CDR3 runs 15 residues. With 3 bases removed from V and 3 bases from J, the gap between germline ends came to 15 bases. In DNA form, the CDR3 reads TGTGCCAGCAGTTTTGGGGCAGGGAGGTACTACGAGCAGTACTTC. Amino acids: CASSFGAGRYYEQYF.

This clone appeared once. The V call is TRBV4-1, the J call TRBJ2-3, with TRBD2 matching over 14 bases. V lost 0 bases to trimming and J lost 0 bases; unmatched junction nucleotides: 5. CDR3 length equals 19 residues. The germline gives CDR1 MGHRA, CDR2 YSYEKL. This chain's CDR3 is CASSQEGLAGGHSTDTQYF. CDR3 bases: TGCGCCAGCAGCCAAGAAGGACTAGCGGGGGGCCATAGCACAGATACGCAGTATTTT.

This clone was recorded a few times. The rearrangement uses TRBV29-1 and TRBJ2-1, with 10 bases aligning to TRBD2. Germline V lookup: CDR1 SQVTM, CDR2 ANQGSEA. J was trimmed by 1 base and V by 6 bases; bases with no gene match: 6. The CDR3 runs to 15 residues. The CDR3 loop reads CSVEPGLASYNEQFF. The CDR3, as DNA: TGCAGCGTGGAGCCGGGACTAGCGTCCTACAATGAGCAGTTCTTC.

The CDR3 loop is CASTLPGWAEAFF. CDR3 DNA: TGTGCCAGCACTCTCCCGGGGTGGGCTGAAGCTTTCTTT. V and J are TRBV11-2 and TRBJ1-1; D gene unclear. With 7 bases removed from V and 6 bases from J, the gap between germline ends came to 15 bases. Germline V lookup: CDR1 SGHAT, CDR2 FQNNGV. This CDR3 region has 13 residues.

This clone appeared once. For the CDR3, the DNA is TGTGCCAGCAGACGCCTTGGGGGGGGCGGTAGGTTCTACGAGCAGTACTTC. Its translation is CASRRLGGGGRFYEQYF. This chain joins TRBV11-2 and TRBJ2-7, with D perhaps matching TRBD2 (7 bases). Looked up from germline, CDR1 is SGHAT and CDR2 is FQNNGV. Trimming left V 6 bases short and J 3 bases short, with 24 bases between. CDR3 length: 17 residues.

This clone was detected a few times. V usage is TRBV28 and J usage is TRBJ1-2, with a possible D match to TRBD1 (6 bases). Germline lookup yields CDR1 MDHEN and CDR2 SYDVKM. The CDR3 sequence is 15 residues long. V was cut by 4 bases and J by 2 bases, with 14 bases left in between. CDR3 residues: CASSSPATGNYGYTF. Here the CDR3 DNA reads TGTGCCAGCAGTTCCCCGGCCACAGGGAACTATGGCTACACCTTC.

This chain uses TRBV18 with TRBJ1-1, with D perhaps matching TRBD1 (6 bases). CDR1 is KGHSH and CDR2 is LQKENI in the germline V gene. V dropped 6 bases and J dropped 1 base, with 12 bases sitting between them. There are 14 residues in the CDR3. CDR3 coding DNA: TGTGCCAGCTCGTCGGGACACCAGAACACTGAAGCTTTCTTT. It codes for CASSSGHQNTEAFF.

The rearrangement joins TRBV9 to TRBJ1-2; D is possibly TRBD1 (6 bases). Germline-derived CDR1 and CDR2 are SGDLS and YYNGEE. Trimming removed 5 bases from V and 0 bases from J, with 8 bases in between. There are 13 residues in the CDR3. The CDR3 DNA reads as TGTGCCAGCAGGGACAGAGCTAACTATGGCTACACCTTC. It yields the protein CASRDRANYGYTF.

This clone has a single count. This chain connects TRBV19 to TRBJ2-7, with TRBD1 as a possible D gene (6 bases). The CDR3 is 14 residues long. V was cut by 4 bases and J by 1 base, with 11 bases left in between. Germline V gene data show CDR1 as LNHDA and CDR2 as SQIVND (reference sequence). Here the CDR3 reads CASSTRTVSYEQYF. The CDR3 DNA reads TGTGCCAGTAGTACCCGGACAGTTTCCTACGAGCAGTACTTC. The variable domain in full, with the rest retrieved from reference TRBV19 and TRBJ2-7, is DGGITQSPKYLFRKEGQNVTLSCEQNLNHDAMYWYRQDPGQGLRLIYYSQIVNDFQKGDIAEGYSVSREKKESFPLTVTSAQKNPTAFYLCASSTRTVSYEQYFGPGTRLTVT.

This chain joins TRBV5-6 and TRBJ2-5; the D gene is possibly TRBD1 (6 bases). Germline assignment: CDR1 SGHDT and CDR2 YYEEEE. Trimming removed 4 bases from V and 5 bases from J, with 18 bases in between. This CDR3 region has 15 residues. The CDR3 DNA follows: TGTGCCAGCAGCATCACCCGGACAGTCCGGGAGACCCAGTACTTC. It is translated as CASSITRTVRETQYF.

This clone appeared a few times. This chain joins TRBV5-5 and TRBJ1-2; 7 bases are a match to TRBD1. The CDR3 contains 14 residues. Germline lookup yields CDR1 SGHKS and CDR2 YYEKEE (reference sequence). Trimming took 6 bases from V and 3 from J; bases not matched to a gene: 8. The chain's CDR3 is CASIADREDYGYTF. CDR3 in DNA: TGTGCCAGCATCGCCGACAGGGAGGACTATGGCTACACCTTC.

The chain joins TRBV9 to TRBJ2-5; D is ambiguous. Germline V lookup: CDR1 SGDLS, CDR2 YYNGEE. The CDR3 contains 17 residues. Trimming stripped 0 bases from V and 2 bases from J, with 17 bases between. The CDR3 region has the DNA TGTGCCAGCAGCGTAGGACCCGGCGGAACTCAACAAGAGACCCAGTACTTC. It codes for CASSVGPGGTQQETQYF. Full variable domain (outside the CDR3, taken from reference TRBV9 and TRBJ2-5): DSGVTQTPKHLITATGQRVTLRCSPRSGDLSVYWYQQSLDQGLQFLIQYYNGEERAKGNILERFSAQQFPDLHSELNLSSLELGDSALYFCASSVGPGGTQQETQYFGPGTRLLVL.

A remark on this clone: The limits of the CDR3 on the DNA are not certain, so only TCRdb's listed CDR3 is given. The chain's CDR3 is CASILGGLAGTDTQYF. J is TRBJ2-3 and V is TRBV7-9; no check of the table's D call, TRBD2, against the DNA was made. The CDR3 totals 16 residues, both ends included. CDR1 is SEHNR, CDR2 FQNEAQ, per germline (reference sequence).

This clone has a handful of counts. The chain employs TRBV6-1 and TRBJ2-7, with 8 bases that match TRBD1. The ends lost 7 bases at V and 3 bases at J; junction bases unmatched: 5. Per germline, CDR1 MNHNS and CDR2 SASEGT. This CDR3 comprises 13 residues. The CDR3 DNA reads TGTGCCAGCACGGACAGGGTAAGCTACGAGCAGTACTTC. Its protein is CASTDRVSYEQYF.

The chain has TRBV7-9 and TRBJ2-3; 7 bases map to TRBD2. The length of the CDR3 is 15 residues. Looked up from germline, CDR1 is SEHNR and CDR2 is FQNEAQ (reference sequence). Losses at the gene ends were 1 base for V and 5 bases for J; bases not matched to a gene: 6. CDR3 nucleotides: TGTGCCAGCAGCTTAGTGGCGGGAGCCATAGATACGCAGTATTTT. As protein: CASSLVAGAIDTQYF.

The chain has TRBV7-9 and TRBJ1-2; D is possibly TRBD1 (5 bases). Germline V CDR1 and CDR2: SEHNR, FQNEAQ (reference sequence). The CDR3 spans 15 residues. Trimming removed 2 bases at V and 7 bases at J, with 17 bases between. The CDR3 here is CASSLSTSGGGGYTF. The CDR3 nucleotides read TGTGCCAGCAGCTTATCGACTAGCGGGGGGGGTGGCTACACCTTC.

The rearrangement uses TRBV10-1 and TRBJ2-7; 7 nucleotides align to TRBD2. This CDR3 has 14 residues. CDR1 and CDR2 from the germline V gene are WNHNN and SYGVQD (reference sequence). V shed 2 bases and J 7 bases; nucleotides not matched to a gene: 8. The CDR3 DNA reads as TGCGCCAGCAGTGAGCAGGGACGGCGGGGGGAGCAGTACTTC. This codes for CASSEQGRRGEQYF.

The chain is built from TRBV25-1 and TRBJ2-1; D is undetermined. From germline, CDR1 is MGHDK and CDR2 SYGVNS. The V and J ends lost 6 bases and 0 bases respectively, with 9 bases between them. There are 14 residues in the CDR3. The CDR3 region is CASSRDNSYNEQFF. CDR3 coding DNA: TGTGCCAGCAGCCGAGACAACTCCTACAATGAGCAGTTCTTC.

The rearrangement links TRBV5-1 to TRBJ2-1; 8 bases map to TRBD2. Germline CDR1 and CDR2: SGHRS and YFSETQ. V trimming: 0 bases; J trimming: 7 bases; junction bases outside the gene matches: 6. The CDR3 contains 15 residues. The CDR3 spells CASSLVGLGLNEQFF. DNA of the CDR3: TGCGCCAGCAGCTTGGTGGGACTAGGGTTAAATGAGCAGTTCTTC.

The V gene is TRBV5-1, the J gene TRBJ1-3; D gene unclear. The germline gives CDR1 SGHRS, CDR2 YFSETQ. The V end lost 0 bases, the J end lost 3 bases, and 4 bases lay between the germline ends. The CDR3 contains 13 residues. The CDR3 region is CASSLAVGNTIYF. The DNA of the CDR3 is TGCGCCAGCAGCTTGGCGGTTGGAAACACCATATATTTT.

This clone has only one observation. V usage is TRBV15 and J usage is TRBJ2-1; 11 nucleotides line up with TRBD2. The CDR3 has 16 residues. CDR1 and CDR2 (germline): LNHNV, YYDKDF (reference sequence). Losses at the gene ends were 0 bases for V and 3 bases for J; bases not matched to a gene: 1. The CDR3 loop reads CATSRDGTSGYNEQFF. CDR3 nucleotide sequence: TGTGCCACCAGCAGAGATGGGACTAGCGGCTACAATGAGCAGTTCTTC.

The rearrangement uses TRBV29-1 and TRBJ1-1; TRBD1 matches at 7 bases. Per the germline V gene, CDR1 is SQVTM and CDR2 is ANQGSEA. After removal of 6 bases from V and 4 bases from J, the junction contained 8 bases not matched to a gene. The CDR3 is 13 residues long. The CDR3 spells CSVETGPGTEAFF. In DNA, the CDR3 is TGCAGCGTAGAGACAGGGCCGGGCACTGAAGCTTTCTTT.

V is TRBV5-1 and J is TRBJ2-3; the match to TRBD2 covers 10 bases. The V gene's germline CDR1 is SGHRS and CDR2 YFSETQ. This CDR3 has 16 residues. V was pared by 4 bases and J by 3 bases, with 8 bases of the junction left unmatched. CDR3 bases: TGCGCCAGCAGCCAGCGGGGGGGGCCGGGGACAGATACGCAGTATTTT. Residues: CASSQRGGPGTDTQYF.

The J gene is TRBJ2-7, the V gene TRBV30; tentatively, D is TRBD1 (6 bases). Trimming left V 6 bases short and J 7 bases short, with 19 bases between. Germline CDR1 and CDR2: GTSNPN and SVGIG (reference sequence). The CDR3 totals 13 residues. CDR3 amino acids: CACAPGVVGEQYF. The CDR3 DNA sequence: TGTGCCTGCGCCCCAGGGGTGGTGGGTGAGCAGTACTTC.